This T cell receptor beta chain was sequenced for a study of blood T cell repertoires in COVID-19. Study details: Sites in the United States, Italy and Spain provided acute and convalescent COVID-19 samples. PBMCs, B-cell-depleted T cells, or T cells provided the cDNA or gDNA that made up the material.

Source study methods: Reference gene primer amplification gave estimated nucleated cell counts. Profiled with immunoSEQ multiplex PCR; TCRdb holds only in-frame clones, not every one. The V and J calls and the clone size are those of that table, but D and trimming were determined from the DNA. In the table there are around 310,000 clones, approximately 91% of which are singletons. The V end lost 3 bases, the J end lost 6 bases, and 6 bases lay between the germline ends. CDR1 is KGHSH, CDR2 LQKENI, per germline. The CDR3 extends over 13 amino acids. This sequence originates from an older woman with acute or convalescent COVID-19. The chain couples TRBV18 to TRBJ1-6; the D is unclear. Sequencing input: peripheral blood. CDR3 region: CASSPGVNSPLHF. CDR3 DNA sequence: TGTGCCAGCTCACCCGGAGTTAATTCACCCCTCCACTTT. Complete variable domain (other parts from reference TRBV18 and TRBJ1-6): NAGVMQNPRHLVRRRGQEARLRCSPMKGHSHVYWYRQLPEEGLKFMVYLQKENIIDESGMPKERFSAEFPKEGPSILRIQQVVRGDSAAYFCASSPGVNSPLHFGNGTRLTVT.